The 20 T cell receptor beta chains listed next were all sequenced from one sample in a study of T cell clonality in common variable immunodeficiency. Whole-study findings and limits: In common variable immunodeficiency, TCR beta chains reportedly carried fewer deletions and N-nucleotide insertions.

These receptors' antigens are unknown. Assay: immunoSEQ multiplex PCR; the TCRdb copy retains only in-frame clones and omits some. The specimen gives just over 20,000 clones without singletons; the ten biggest hold 2% to 2.5%. The source material was peripheral blood mononuclear cells. These receptors came from a human donor with common variable immunodeficiency.

This clone was seen many times. The observed sequence ends 3 residues before the CDR3 terminus, with the missing tail filled in from the germline J gene. This chain connects TRBV7-2 to TRBJ1-2, with a tentative D call TRBD1 (5 bases). The ends were cut back, 5 bases at V and 5 bases at J, with 15 bases in the middle. This CDR3 is 14 amino acids long. Germline V CDR1 and CDR2: SGHTA, FQGNSA. The CDR3 sequence: CASSPDRLGYGYTF. CDR3 bases read: TGTGCCAGCAGCCCAGACAGACTTGGGTATGGC.

Comments on this clone: The read is 3 residues too short to cover the CDR3 end, so that end is filled in from the germline J gene. This rearrangement joins TRBV5-1 to TRBJ2-1, with 11 bases aligning to TRBD1. Losses at the gene ends were 0 bases for V and 8 bases for J; bases not matched to a gene: 4. The CDR3 is 15 residues long. In germline, CDR1 is SGHRS, CDR2 YFSETQ. The CDR3 loop reads CASSLGTGGWDEQFF. The covered CDR3 bases are TGCGCCAGCAGCTTGGGGACAGGGGGCTGGGATGAG.

This clone was counted at least ten times. The CDR3 end is not reached by the read, which stops 3 residues before it; the germline J gene fills it in. The chain is built from TRBV20-1 and TRBJ1-5, with TRBD1 as a possible D gene (5 bases). This CDR3 is built from 14 residues. Trimming removed 2 bases from V and 7 bases from J, with 15 bases in between. Germline assignment: CDR1 DFQATT and CDR2 SNEGSKA (reference sequence). The sequenced CDR3 bases are TGCAGTGCTAGACCTCCGGGACTAGGCCAGCCC. This translates into CSARPPGLGQP. In full, the CDR3 reads CSARPPGLGQPQHF.

The sample holds many counts of this clone. From the germline J gene comes the end of the CDR3, since the read stops 3 residues before it. The chain uses TRBV6-2 or TRBV6-3 and TRBJ2-7, with TRBD1 matching 7 bases. This CDR3 has 12 residues. With 6 bases clipped from V and 3 bases from J, the junction kept 2 bases outside the gene matches. Looked up from germline, CDR1 is MNHEY and CDR2 is SVGEGT. The CDR3 is CASSGDSYEQYF. The CDR3 bases that were read are TGTGCCAGCAGCGGGGACAGCTACGAG.

This clone was recorded many times. The sequence runs out 3 residues before the end of the CDR3; the remainder is reconstructed from the germline J gene. The rearrangement joins TRBV20-1 to TRBJ2-2; the D gene is possibly TRBD2 (6 bases). V was pared by 0 bases and J by 2 bases, with 13 bases between. The CDR3 runs to 16 residues. Germline V lookup: CDR1 DFQATT, CDR2 SNEGSKA (reference sequence). The sequenced part of the CDR3 DNA is TGCAGTGCTAGAGATCTTTTGGGGGGTAACACCGGGGAG. Translating it yields CSARDLLGGNTGE. The full CDR3 reads CSARDLLGGNTGELFF.

At least ten counts were recorded for this clone. The CDR3 end lies 3 residues beyond the end of the read and is filled in from the germline J gene. The chain combines TRBV7-9 with TRBJ1-3; D may be TRBD1 (5 bases). The CDR3 loop spans 15 amino acids. CDR1 and CDR2 (germline): SEHNR, FQNEAQ (reference sequence). The V end was cut by 3 bases, the J end by 3 bases, with 12 bases between. The CDR3 is CASSLSSGGGNTIYF. The part of the CDR3 DNA that was read is TGTGCCAGCAGCTTGTCGTCGGGGGGTGGAAACACC.

This clone was detected ten times or more. The CDR3 end lies 3 residues beyond the end of the read and is filled in from the germline J gene. V is TRBV19 and J is TRBJ2-2; 7 nucleotides agree with TRBD1. There are 16 residues in the CDR3. CDR1 LNHDA and CDR2 SQIVND come from the germline V gene (reference sequence). Unmatched junction bases numbered 13, after V lost 6 bases and J lost 6 bases. The sequenced part of the CDR3 DNA is TGTGCCAGTAGAAAGGGCCGGGACCAGGGGGCCGGGGAG. Its translation: CASRKGRDQGAGE. The entire CDR3 protein reads CASRKGRDQGAGELFF.

This clone was counted at least ten times. The read ends 3 residues shy of where the CDR3 ends; the end is completed using the germline J gene. The chain combines TRBV20-1 with TRBJ2-2; D uncertain. Trimming took 0 bases from V and 6 from J, leaving 8 bases between them. This CDR3 is built from 13 residues. Germline values: CDR1 DFQATT, CDR2 SNEGSKA (reference sequence). Incomplete CDR3 DNA: TGCAGTGCTAGAGATAAGGCCCCCGGGGAG. It is translated as CSARDKAPGE. The full-length CDR3 reads as CSARDKAPGELFF.

This clone has a count of ten or more. The read comes to an end 3 residues before the CDR3 does, leaving the germline J gene to fill in the end. The gene calls are TRBV4-1 and TRBJ2-7; D might be TRBD1 (6 bases). V was clipped by 2 bases and J by 5 bases, with 10 bases between them. Germline lookup yields CDR1 MGHRA and CDR2 YSYEKL. The CDR3 is 13 residues long. The covered CDR3 bases are TGCGCCAGCAGCCAACCCAGGGGAAACGAG. This encodes CASSQPRGNE. In full, the CDR3 is CASSQPRGNEQYF.

This clone has a count of ten or more. The read halts 3 residues ahead of the CDR3 end, with the missing end drawn from the germline J gene. J is TRBJ2-7 and V is TRBV27; D unclear. The V end was cut by 0 bases, the J end by 0 bases, with 9 bases between. Per the germline V gene, CDR1 is MNHEY and CDR2 is SMNVEV (reference sequence). The CDR3 spans 15 residues. The CDR3 region is CASSLSLGLSYEQYF. Partial CDR3 DNA: TGTGCCAGCAGTTTATCACTGGGCCTCTCCTACGAG.

Of note for this clone: The sequenced fragment ends 3 residues before the CDR3 boundary, so the rest is inferred from the germline J gene. The chain links TRBV19 to TRBJ1-1; TRBD1 aligns across 9 bases. V lost 9 bases to trimming and J lost 2 bases; unmatched junction nucleotides: 4. Germline CDR1 is LNHDA and CDR2 is SQIVND (reference sequence). The CDR3 contains 13 residues. CDR3 loop: CASGQGFNTEAFF. The DNA read from the CDR3 is TGTGCCAGCGGACAGGGGTTTAACACTGAA.

There are many counts of this clone. Sequencing ends 3 residues short of the CDR3 end; the germline J gene provides the rest. The gene calls are TRBV13 and TRBJ1-2, with TRBD1 identical over 9 bases. Germline V lookup: CDR1 PRHDT, CDR2 FYEKMQ (reference sequence). CDR3 length equals 12 residues. The covered CDR3 bases are TGTGCCGGCTCCCGGGACAGGGAAGGC. Protein: CAGSRDREG. In full, the CDR3 is CAGSRDREGYTF.

At least ten counts were recorded for this clone. The sequence runs out 3 residues before the end of the CDR3; the remainder is reconstructed from the germline J gene. The chain links TRBV28 to TRBJ2-7, with 7 nucleotides matching TRBD2. This CDR3 comprises 13 residues. CDR1 and CDR2 from the germline V gene are MDHEN and SYDVKM. V shed 11 bases, J shed 2 bases, and the junction held 9 bases outside the gene matches. CDR3 DNA (partial): TGTGCCGGCGGGGGAGGGTTGCCCTACGAG. This encodes CAGGGGLPYE. Given in full, the CDR3 is CAGGGGLPYEQYF.

This clone was recorded many times. A read error may produce the germline difference seen at one junction end. The CDR3 extends 3 residues past the end of the read, so its final part is completed from the germline J gene. The chain uses TRBV4-2 and TRBJ2-7; TRBD2 might be the D (6 bases). The CDR3 contains 15 residues. The V gene's germline CDR1 is LGHNA and CDR2 YNFKEQ. The CDR3 loop reads CASSQYRGSSYEQYF. The sequenced part of the CDR3 DNA is TGCGCCAGCAGCCAATATCGGGGGAGCTCCTACGAG.

This clone was detected many times. The DNA ends 3 residues before the CDR3 does, and the rest of the CDR3 is filled in from the germline J gene. This chain joins TRBV12-3 or TRBV12-4 and TRBJ2-1; TRBD2 matches 10 bases. V trimming: 4 bases; J trimming: 5 bases; junction bases outside the gene matches: 2. This CDR3 comprises 14 residues. The CDR3 bases that were read are TGTGCCAGCAGTTATAGCGGGGGGAACAATGAG. Translating gives CASSYSGGNNE. The whole CDR3 sequence is CASSYSGGNNEQFF.

In this sample, this clone turned up many times. The CDR3 end lies 3 residues beyond the end of the read and is filled in from the germline J gene. The gene calls are TRBV7-2 and TRBJ1-2; 7 nucleotides agree with TRBD1. This CDR3 region has 13 residues. The germline V gene encodes CDR1 SGHTA and CDR2 FQGNSA. The sequenced part of the CDR3 DNA is TGTGCCAGCAGTCGGGACAGCGTAGGGGGC. Translation gives CASSRDSVGG. The whole CDR3 sequence is CASSRDSVGGYTF.

This clone came up many times. The CDR3 goes on 3 residues after the read ends, and that part is filled in from the germline J gene. V usage is TRBV3-1 (or the pseudogene TRBV3-2) and J usage is TRBJ1-1; D may be TRBD1 (5 bases). Germline V gene lookup returns CDR1 LGHDT and CDR2 YNNKEL (reference sequence). The CDR3 covers 12 residues. The sequenced part of the CDR3 DNA is TGTGCCAGCAGCCAAGATTGGGGCAGG. The encoded protein is CASSQDWGR. The whole CDR3 sequence reads CASSQDWGRAFF.

This clone was seen ten or more times. Read data end 3 residues before the CDR3 end; the end is taken from the germline J gene. This rearrangement joins TRBV5-1 to TRBJ1-6, with D possibly TRBD1 on 5 matching bases. The germline V gene encodes CDR1 SGHRS and CDR2 YFSETQ. The CDR3 runs to 14 residues. V shed 2 bases and J shed 5 bases, with 8 bases lying between them. CDR3 DNA (partial): TGCGCCAGCAGCTTAGAACAGGATAATTCACCC. Translation gives CASSLEQDNSP. The entire CDR3 sequence reads CASSLEQDNSPLHF.

In its sample, this clone was seen many times. The read ends 3 residues early relative to the CDR3; the germline J gene fills the gap. The chain employs TRBV6-2 or TRBV6-3 and TRBJ2-7; D is unresolved. This CDR3 is 12 amino acids long. Germline-derived CDR1 and CDR2 are MNHEY and SVGEGT. The V end was cut by 0 bases, the J end by 5 bases, with 5 bases between. The CDR3 bases that were read are TGTGCCAGCAGTTACTCGTCAAACGAG. It specifies CASSYSSNE. The whole CDR3 is CASSYSSNEQYF.

This clone was detected ten times or more. Read coverage stops 3 residues before the CDR3 terminus; the germline J gene supplies the remainder. This rearrangement joins TRBV7-7 to TRBJ1-3; D gene unclear. The length of the CDR3 is 14 residues. From germline, CDR1 is SSHAT and CDR2 FNYEAQ (reference sequence). V was cut by 1 base and J by 9 bases, with 13 bases left in between. CDR3 sequence: CASSLVASESTIYF. The sequenced CDR3 bases are TGTGCCAGCAGCTTAGTCGCGTCCGAAAGCACC.